This TCR beta chain comes out of a study of cytotoxic CD8 clonotypes in ibrutinib-treated CLL. Study summary: Partial responses numbered roughly 25 and complete responses 2; after a median around 70 months, about 15 stayed remitted and approximately twelve progressed.

Depths of 1 in 200,000 to 1 in 1 million T cells were the sequencing target. Profiling relied on immunoSEQ multiplex PCR, and the TCRdb table lists in-frame clones only, not all of them. The repertoire includes 250,000 to 350,000 clones, 70% to 80% of them detected once, and approximately 5.6% sits in the top ten. The study, taken as a whole, reports: Baseline levels were approached again at progression, after clonality had risen at ibrutinib response. With treatment, public clonotypes, which were uncommon, either contracted or remained stable.

As concerns this clone: Its antigen is unidentified.

This CDR3 has 16 residues. CDR1 and CDR2 from the germline V gene are SQVTM and ANQGSEA. V was trimmed by 2 bases and J by 6 bases, leaving 21 bases between them. The chain links TRBV29-1 to TRBJ2-3; D remains unclear. This TCR derives from a human donor with chronic lymphocytic leukemia. This specimen was PBMCs, taken at disease progression, from a patient treated with ibrutinib. The CDR3 here is CSVEWGHRPLRDTQYF. CDR3 nucleotide sequence: TGCAGCGTTGAATGGGGTCATCGGCCGCTTCGGGATACGCAGTATTTT.